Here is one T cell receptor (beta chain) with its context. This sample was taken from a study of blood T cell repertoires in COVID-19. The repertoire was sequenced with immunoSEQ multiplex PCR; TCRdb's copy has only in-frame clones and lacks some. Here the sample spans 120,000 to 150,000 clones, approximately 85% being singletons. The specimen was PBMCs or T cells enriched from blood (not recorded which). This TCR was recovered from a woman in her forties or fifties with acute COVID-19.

CDR3 sequence: CASSSSGTASTDTQYF. The CDR3 DNA is TGTGCCAGCAGCTCGTCCGGGACAGCTAGCACAGATACGCAGTATTTT. V gene TRBV7-3 combines with J gene TRBJ2-3; 7 bases align to TRBD1. Germline loops: CDR1 SGHTA, CDR2 FQGTGA. The V and J ends lost 4 bases and 0 bases, in that order; junction bases with no gene match: 7. The CDR3 loop spans 16 amino acids. Drawing the rest from reference TRBV7-3 and TRBJ2-3, the complete variable domain is GAGVSQTPSNKVTEKGKYVELRCDPISGHTALYWYRQSLGQGPEFLIYFQGTGAADDSGLPNDRFFAVRPEGSVSTLKIQRTERGDSAVYLCASSSSGTASTDTQYFGPGTRLTVL.